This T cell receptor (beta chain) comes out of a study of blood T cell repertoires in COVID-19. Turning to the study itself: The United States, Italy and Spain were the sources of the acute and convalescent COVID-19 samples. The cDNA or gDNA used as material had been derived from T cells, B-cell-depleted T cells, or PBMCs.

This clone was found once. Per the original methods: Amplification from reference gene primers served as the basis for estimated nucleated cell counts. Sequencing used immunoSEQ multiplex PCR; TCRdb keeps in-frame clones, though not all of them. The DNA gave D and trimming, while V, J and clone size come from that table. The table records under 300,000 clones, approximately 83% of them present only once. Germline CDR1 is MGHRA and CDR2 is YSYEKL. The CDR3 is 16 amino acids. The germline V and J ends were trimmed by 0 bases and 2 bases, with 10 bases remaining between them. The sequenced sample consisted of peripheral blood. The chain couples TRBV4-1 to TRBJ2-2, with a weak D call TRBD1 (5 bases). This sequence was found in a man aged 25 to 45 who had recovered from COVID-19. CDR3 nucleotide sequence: TGCGCCAGCAGCCAAGATCTGGGGCCAAACACCGGGGAGCTGTTTTTT. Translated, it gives CASSQDLGPNTGELFF.